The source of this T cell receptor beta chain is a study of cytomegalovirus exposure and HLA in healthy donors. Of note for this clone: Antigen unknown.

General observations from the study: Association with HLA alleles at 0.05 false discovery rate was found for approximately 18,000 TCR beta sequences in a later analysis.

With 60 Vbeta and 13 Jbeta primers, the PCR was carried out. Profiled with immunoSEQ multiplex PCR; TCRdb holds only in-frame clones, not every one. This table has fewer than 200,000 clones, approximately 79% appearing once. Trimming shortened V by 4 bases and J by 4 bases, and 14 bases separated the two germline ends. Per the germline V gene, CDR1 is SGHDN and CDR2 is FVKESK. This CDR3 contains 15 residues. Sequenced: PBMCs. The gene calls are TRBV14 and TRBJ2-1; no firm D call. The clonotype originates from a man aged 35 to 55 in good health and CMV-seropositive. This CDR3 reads CASSPLGYGYNEQFF. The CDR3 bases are TGTGCCAGCAGCCCCCTCGGGTACGGGTACAATGAGCAGTTCTTC. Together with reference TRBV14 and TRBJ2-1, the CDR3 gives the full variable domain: EAGVTQFPSHSVIEKGQTVTLRCDPISGHDNLYWYRRVMGKEIKFLLHFVKESKQDESGMPNNRFLAERTGGTYSTLKVQPAELEDSGVYFCASSPLGYGYNEQFFGPGTRLTVL.